This T cell receptor beta chain was identified in a study of cytomegalovirus exposure and HLA in healthy donors. Study information: When 350 to 400 donors were genotyped, roughly 82% of them were found to fall in the Caucasian-associated ancestry cluster. The study's findings and limits: Further analysis, carried out later, found HLA-associated TCR beta chains more clonally expanded than equally common other chains. In vitro experiments confirmed that a few CMV-associated chains were specific for CMV antigens. Near-uniform donor sequencing depth was presumed by presence/absence analyses.

A word on this clone: Its antigen remains unknown.

The germline gives CDR1 SGHRS, CDR2 YFSETQ. J lost 2 bases, V lost 1 base, and 25 bases had no gene match. The CDR3 contains 23 residues. 60 Vbeta and 13 Jbeta primers were used in PCR. Generated by immunoSEQ multiplex PCR, the TCRdb table keeps only in-frame clones and is missing some. The table shows about 140,000 clones, with around three quarters occurring only once. This chain links TRBV5-1 with TRBJ2-3; 10 bases are a match to TRBD2. The sequence was collected from a man aged 40-49 years in good health and CMV-seropositive. The sequenced sample was PBMCs. The CDR3 here is CASSLLRGEGPSGGPSLTDTQYF. DNA for the CDR3: TGCGCCAGCAGCTTGTTAAGGGGGGAAGGCCCTAGCGGGGGACCGAGCCTCACAGATACGCAGTATTTT. Drawing the rest from reference TRBV5-1 and TRBJ2-3, the complete variable domain is KAGVTQTPRYLIKTRGQQVTLSCSPISGHRSVSWYQQTPGQGLQFLFEYFSETQRNKGNFPGRFSGRQFSNSRSEMNVSTLELGDSALYLCASSLLRGEGPSGGPSLTDTQYFGPGTRLTVL.